This T cell receptor beta chain was sequenced in a study of cytomegalovirus exposure and HLA in healthy donors. The study, taken as a whole, reports: Apparent HLA restriction characterized most CMV-associated TCR beta chains in a later analysis. In an earlier analysis, about 87% or about 30%: the productive usage of most TCR beta V segments.

V lost 4 bases, J lost 12 bases, and 15 bases lay in between. Per the germline V gene, CDR1 is MNHEY and CDR2 is SMNVEV (reference sequence). The CDR3 covers 12 residues. 60 Vbeta and 13 Jbeta primers were used in PCR. Profiling relied on immunoSEQ multiplex PCR, and the TCRdb table lists in-frame clones only, not all of them. Among under 150,000 clones listed, more than 80% were seen once. In regard to this clone: Its antigen remains unknown.

This TCR came from a woman under 40 in good health and CMV-seropositive. The chain employs TRBV27 and TRBJ1-2; D uncertain. The sequencing input was PBMCs. This chain's CDR3 is CASSSDSRRHTF. The CDR3 nucleotides read TGTGCCAGCAGTTCGGACTCCCGGAGGCACACCTTC.